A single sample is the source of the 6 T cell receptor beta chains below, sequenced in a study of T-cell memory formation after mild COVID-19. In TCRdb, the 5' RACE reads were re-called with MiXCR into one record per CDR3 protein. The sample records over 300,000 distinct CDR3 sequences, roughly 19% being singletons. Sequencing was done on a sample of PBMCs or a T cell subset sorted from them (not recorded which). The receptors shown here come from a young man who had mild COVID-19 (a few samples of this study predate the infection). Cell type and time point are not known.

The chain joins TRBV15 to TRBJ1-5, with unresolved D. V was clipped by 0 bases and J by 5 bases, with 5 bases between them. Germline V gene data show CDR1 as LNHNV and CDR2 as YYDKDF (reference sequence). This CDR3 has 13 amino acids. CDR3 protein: CATSRDLDQPQHF. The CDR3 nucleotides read TGTGCCACCAGCAGAGATTTAGATCAGCCCCAGCATTTT.

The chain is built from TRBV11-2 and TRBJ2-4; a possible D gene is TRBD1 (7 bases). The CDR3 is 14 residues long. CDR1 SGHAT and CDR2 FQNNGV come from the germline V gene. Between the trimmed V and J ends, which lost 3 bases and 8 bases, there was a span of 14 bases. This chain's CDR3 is CASSLNQGGDIQYF. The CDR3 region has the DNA TGTGCCAGCAGCTTGAATCAGGGGGGAGACATTCAGTACTTC.

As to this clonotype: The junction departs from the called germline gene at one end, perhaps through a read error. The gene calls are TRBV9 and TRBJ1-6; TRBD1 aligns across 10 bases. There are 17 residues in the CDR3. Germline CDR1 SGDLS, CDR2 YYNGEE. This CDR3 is CDSSVRLWTGGRSPLHF. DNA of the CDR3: TGTGACAGCAGCGTCAGACTGTGGACAGGGGGACGATCACCCCTCCACTTT.

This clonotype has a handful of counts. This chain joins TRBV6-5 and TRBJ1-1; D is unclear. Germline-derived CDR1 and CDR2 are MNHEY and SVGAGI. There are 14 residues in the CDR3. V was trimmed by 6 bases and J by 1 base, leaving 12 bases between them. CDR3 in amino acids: CASSPRLENTEAFF. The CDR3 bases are TGTGCCAGCAGCCCCCGTTTGGAGAACACTGAAGCTTTCTTT.

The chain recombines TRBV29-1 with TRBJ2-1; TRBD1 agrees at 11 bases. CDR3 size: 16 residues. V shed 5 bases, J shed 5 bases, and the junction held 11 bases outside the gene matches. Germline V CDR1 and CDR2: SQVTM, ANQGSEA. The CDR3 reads CSVLPGTGGNHNEQFF. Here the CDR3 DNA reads TGCAGCGTTTTACCCGGGACAGGGGGGAATCACAATGAGCAGTTCTTC.

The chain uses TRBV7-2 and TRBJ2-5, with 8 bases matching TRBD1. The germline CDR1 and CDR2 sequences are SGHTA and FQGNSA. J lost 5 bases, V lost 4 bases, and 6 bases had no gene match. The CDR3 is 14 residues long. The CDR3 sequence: CASSSQGAGETQYF. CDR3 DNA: TGTGCCAGCAGCTCTCAGGGGGCCGGGGAGACCCAGTACTTC.